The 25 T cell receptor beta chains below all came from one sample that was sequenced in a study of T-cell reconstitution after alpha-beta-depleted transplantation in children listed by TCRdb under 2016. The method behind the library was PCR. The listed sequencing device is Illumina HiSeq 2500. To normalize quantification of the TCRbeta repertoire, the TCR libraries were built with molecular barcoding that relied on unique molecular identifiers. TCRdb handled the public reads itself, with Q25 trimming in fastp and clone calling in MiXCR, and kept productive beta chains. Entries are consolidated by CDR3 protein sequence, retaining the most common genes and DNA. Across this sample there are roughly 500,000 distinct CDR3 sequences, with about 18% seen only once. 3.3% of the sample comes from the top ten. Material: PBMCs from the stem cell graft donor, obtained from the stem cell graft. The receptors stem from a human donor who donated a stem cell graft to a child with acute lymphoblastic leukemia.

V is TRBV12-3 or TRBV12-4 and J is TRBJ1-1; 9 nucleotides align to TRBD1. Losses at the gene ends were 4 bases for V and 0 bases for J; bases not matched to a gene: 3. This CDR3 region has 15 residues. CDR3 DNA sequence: TGTGCCAGCAGTTCATACAGGGGGCTGAACACTGAAGCTTTCTTT. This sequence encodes CASSSYRGLNTEAFF.

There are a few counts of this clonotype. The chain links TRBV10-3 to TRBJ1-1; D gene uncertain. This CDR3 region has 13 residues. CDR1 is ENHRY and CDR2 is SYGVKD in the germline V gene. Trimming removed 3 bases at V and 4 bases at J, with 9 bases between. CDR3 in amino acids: CAISDPLSTEAFF. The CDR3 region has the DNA TGTGCCATCAGTGACCCTTTGTCCACTGAAGCTTTCTTT.

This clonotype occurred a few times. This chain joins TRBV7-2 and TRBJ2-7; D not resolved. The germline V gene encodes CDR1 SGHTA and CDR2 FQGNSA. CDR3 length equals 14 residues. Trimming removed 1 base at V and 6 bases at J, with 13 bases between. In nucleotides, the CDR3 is TGTGCCAGCAGCTTAGTGCCAGGCCCCTCCGAGCAGTACTTC. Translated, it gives CASSLVPGPSEQYF. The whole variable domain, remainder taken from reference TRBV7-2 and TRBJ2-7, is GAGVSQSPSNKVTEKGKDVELRCDPISGHTALYWYRQSLGQGLEFLIYFQGNSAPDKSGLPSDRFSAERTGGSVSTLTIQRTQQEDSAVYLCASSLVPGPSEQYFGPGTRLTVT.

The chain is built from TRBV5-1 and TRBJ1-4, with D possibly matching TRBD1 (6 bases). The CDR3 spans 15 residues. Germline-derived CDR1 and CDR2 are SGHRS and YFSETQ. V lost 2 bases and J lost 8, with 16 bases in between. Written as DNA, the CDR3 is TGCGCCAGCAGCTTCACGGGACATTCAGAAGAAAAACTGTTTTTT. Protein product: CASSFTGHSEEKLFF.

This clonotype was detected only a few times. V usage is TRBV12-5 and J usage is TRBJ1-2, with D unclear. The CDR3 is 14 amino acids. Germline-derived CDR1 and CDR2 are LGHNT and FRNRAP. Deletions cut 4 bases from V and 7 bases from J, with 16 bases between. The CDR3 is CASGSTWSLGGYTF. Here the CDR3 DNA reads TGTGCTAGTGGTTCAACGTGGTCGTTGGGTGGCTACACCTTC.

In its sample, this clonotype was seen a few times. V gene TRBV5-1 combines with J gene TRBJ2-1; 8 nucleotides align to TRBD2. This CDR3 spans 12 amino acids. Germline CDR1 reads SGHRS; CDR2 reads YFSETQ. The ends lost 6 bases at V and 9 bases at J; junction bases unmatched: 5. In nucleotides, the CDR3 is TGCGCCAGCAACCTTCTAGCGGGTGAGCAGTTCTTC. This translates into CASNLLAGEQFF.

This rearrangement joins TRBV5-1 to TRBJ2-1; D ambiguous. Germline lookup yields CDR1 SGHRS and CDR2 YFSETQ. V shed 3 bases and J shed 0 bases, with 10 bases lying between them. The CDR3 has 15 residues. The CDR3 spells CASSSGHSSYNEQFF. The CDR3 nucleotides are TGCGCCAGCAGCTCGGGCCATTCCTCCTACAATGAGCAGTTCTTC.

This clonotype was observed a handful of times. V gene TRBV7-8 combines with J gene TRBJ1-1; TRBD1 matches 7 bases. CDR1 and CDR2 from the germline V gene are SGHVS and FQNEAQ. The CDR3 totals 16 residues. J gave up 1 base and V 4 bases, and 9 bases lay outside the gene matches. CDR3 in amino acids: CASSSLTGRENTEAFF. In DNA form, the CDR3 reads TGTGCCAGCAGCTCATTGACAGGGAGGGAGAACACTGAAGCTTTCTTT.

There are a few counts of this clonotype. CDR3 loop: CASSQEWTSGRWYNEQFF. CDR3 nucleotides: TGCGCCAGCAGCCAAGAATGGACTAGCGGGAGGTGGTACAATGAGCAGTTCTTC. The chain employs TRBV4-1 and TRBJ2-1, with 14 bases matching TRBD2. J was trimmed by 4 bases and V by 0 bases; bases with no gene match: 5. Germline-derived CDR1 and CDR2 are MGHRA and YSYEKL. There are 18 residues in the CDR3.

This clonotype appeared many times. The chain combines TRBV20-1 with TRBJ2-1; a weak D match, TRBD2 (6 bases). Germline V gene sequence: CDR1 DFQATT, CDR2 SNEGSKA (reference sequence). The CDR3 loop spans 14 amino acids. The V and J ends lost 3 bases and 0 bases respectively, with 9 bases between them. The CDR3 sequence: CSASGEASYNEQFF. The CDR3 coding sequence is TGCAGTGCTAGCGGGGAGGCCTCCTACAATGAGCAGTTCTTC.

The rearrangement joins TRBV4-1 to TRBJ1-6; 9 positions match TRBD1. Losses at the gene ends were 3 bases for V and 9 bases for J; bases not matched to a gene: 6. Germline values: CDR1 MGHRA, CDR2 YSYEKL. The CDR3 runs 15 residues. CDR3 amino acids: CASSQGQGQGSPLHF. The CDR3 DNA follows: TGCGCCAGCAGCCAGGGACAGGGACAGGGTTCACCCCTCCACTTT.

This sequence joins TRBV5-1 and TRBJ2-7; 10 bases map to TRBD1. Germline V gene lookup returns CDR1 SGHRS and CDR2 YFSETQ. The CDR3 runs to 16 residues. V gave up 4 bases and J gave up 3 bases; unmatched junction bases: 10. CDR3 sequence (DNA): TGCGCCAGCAGCCTATCTCCCGGGACAGGGGACTACGAGCAGTACTTC. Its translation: CASSLSPGTGDYEQYF.

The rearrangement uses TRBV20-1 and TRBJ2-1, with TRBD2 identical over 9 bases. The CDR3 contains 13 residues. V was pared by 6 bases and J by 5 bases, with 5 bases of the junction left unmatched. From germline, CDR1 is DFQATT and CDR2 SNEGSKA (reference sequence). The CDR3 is CSAQAGGDNEQFF. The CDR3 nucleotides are TGCAGTGCCCAAGCGGGAGGCGACAATGAGCAGTTCTTC.

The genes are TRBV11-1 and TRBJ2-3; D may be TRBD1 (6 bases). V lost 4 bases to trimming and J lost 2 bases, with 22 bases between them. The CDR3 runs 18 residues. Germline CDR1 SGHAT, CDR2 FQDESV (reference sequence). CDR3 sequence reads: CASSSPGRGESYTDTQYF. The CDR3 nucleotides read TGTGCCAGCAGCTCCCCTGGCAGGGGTGAATCCTACACAGATACGCAGTATTTT.

The CDR3 loop reads CASTQSGTYEQYF. The CDR3 coding sequence is TGTGCCAGCACCCAATCGGGGACCTACGAGCAGTACTTC. The chain has TRBV11-2 and TRBJ2-7; TRBD2 is a possible D gene (5 bases). The CDR3 totals 13 residues. Trimming cost V 7 bases and J 2 bases, with 12 bases left between them. The germline gives CDR1 SGHAT, CDR2 FQNNGV.

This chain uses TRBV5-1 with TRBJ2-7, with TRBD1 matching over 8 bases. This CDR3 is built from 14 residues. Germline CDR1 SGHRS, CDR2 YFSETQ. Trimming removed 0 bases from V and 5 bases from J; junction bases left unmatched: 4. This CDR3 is CASSLAGQGDEQYF. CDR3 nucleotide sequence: TGCGCCAGCAGCTTGGCTGGACAGGGTGACGAGCAGTACTTC. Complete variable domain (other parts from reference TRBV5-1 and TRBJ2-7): KAGVTQTPRYLIKTRGQQVTLSCSPISGHRSVSWYQQTPGQGLQFLFEYFSETQRNKGNFPGRFSGRQFSNSRSEMNVSTLELGDSALYLCASSLAGQGDEQYFGPGTRLTVT.

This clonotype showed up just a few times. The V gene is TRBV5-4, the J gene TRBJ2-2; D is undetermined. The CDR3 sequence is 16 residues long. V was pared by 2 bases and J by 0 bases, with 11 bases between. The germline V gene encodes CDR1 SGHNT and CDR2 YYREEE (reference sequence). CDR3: CASSFNLRANTGELFF. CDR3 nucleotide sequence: TGTGCCAGCAGCTTCAACCTACGAGCGAACACCGGGGAGCTGTTTTTT.

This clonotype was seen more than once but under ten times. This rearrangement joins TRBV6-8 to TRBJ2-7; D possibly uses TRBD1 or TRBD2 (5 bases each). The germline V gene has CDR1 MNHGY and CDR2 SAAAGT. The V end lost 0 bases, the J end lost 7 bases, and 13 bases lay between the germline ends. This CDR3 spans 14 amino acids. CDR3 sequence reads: CASSYSAGTGEQYF. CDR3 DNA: TGTGCCAGCAGTTACTCGGCAGGGACGGGGGAGCAGTACTTC.

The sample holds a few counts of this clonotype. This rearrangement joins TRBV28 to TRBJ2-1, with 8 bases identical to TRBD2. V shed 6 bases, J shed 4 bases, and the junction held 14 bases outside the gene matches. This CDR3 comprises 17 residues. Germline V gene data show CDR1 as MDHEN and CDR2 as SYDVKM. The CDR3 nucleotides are TGTGCCAGCAGCCCCGAGGGATTAGCGGGACGATACAATGAGCAGTTCTTC. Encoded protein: CASSPEGLAGRYNEQFF.

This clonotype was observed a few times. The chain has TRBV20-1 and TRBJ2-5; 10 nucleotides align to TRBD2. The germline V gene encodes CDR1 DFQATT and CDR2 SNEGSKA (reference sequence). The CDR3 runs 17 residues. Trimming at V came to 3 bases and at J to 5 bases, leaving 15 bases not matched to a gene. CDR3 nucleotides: TGCAGTGCTAGCCGCACAGCGGGAGGGCCCTCTTGGGAGACCCAGTACTTC. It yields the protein CSASRTAGGPSWETQYF.

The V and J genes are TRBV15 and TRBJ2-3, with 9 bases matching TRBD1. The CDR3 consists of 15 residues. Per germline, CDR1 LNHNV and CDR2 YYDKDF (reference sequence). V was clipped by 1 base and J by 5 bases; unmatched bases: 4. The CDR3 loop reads CATSRVPGQGDTQYF. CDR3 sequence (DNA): TGTGCCACCAGCAGAGTTCCGGGACAGGGAGATACGCAGTATTTT.

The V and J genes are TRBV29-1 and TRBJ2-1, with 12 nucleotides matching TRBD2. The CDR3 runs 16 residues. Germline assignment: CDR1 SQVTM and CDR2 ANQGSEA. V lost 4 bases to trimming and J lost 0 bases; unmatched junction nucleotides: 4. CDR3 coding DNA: TGCAGCGTTGTTACTAGCGGGAGGCTCTCCTACAATGAGCAGTTCTTC. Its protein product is CSVVTSGRLSYNEQFF.

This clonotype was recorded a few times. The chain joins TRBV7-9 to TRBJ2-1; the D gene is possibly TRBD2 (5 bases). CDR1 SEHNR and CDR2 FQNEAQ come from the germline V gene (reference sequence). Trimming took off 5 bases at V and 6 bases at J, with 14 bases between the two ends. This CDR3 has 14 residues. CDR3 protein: CASSPSASSNEQFF. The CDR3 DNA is TGTGCCAGCAGCCCGTCCGCTAGCAGCAATGAGCAGTTCTTC.

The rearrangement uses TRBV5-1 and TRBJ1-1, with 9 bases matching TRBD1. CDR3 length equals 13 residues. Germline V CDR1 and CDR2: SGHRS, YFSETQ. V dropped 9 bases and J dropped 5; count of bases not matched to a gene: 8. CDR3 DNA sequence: TGCGCCACCCGCGAGGACAGGGGTACTGAAGCTTTCTTT. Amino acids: CATREDRGTEAFF.

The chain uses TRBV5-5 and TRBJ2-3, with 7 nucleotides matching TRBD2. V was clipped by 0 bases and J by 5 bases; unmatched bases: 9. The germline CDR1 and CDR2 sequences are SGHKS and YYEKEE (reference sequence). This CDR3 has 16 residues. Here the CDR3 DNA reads TGTGCCAGCAGCTTGGGCTCTAGCGGCTGGGTAGATACGCAGTATTTT. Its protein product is CASSLGSSGWVDTQYF.